Below are 20 T cell receptor beta chains sequenced from a single sample in a study of spatial heterogeneity in lung cancer. TCRdb redid the calling of the 5' RACE reads with MiXCR, one entry per CDR3 protein. Of a few thousand distinct CDR3 sequences in the sample, 25% to 30% were seen once. Time point meaning: sample taken at primary tumor resection. Tumor, nontumor lung or frozen PBMC supplied whole RNA, sequenced without sorting. Specimen: PBMCs, collected at surgery. The receptors come from a female donor with early-stage non-small cell lung cancer.

Turning to this clonotype: Found in a library prepared for alpha chains, this beta chain is an off-target read, and its abundance has little meaning. CDR3 nucleotides: TGCAGTGCTAGGAAGGCTCTACCAGATACGCAGTATTTT. Its translation is CSARKALPDTQYF. The rearrangement joins TRBV20-1 to TRBJ2-3; D is unresolved. The CDR3 length is 13 residues. Per germline, CDR1 DFQATT and CDR2 SNEGSKA (reference sequence). V dropped 3 bases and J dropped 4 bases, with 11 bases sitting between them.

There are a few counts of this clonotype. Little can be read into the size of this beta chain, an off-target read in a library designed for alpha chains. V is TRBV6-1 and J is TRBJ2-1; possibly TRBD1 for D (7 bases). This CDR3 is built from 15 residues. CDR1 and CDR2 (germline): MNHNS, SASEGT. V was clipped by 3 bases and J by 7 bases, with 16 bases between them. CDR3 DNA sequence: TGTGCCAGCAGTGACCCAGTGGCAGGGGGGAATGAGCAGTTCTTC. This gives the protein CASSDPVAGGNEQFF.

This clonotype counts as medium-sized. Found in a library prepared for alpha chains, this beta chain is an off-target read, and its abundance has little meaning. In DNA, the CDR3 is TGTGCCAGCACTTTGAGGGGACACCAAGAGACCCAGTACTTC. Encoded protein: CASTLRGHQETQYF. The rearrangement joins TRBV12-3 or TRBV12-4 to TRBJ2-5, with D perhaps being TRBD1 or TRBD2 (5 bases each). The CDR3 has 14 amino acids. Trimming took 7 bases from V and 0 from J, leaving 12 bases between them.

With regard to this clonotype: For a library built for alpha chains, this beta chain is a stray read; little rests on its size. The V gene is TRBV9, the J gene TRBJ2-3; D perhaps matches TRBD2 (5 bases). The germline CDR1 and CDR2 sequences are SGDLS and YYNGEE. Trimming pared 0 bases from V and 0 bases from J, leaving 11 bases between. The CDR3 has 16 residues. CDR3 residues: CASSVADLTSTDTQYF. CDR3 nucleotides: TGTGCCAGCAGCGTAGCGGACTTGACTAGCACAGATACGCAGTATTTT.

Worth noting for this clonotype: This beta chain lies outside the target of a library built for alpha chains; its clone size means little. The V call is TRBV7-8, the J call TRBJ1-5; D is ambiguous. From germline, CDR1 is SGHVS and CDR2 FQNEAQ. The germline V and J ends were trimmed by 5 bases and 3 bases, with 11 bases remaining between them. There are 14 residues in the CDR3. The chain's CDR3 is CASSRRRNNQPQHF. CDR3 DNA: TGTGCCAGCAGCCGTCGACGGAACAATCAGCCCCAGCATTTT.

Concerning this clonotype itself: This beta chain appears as a stray read in a library generated for alpha chains; its size is not informative. The rearrangement joins TRBV7-2 to TRBJ2-3, with D possibly being TRBD2 (5 bases). The CDR3 consists of 13 residues. V gave up 5 bases and J gave up 2 bases, with 8 bases separating them. Germline V CDR1 and CDR2: SGHTA, FQGNSA. The CDR3 sequence is CASSGRDTDTQYF. The DNA for the CDR3 is TGTGCCAGCAGCGGCCGGGACACAGATACGCAGTATTTT.

Only a few counts were recorded for this clonotype. For a library built for alpha chains, this beta chain is a stray read; little rests on its size. This sequence joins TRBV2 and TRBJ2-7, with 7 bases that match TRBD1. Trimming at V came to 8 bases and at J to 5 bases, leaving 15 bases not matched to a gene. Germline V gene sequence: CDR1 SNHLY, CDR2 FYNNEI. This CDR3 contains 15 residues. This CDR3 is CASVPTGIISDEQYV. As DNA, the CDR3 is TGTGCCAGCGTTCCGACAGGGATTATTAGTGACGAGCAGTACGTC.

This clonotype was seen a few times. The library was built for alpha chains, so this beta chain is an off-target read and its size means little. The J gene is TRBJ1-2, the V gene TRBV20-1; TRBD1 is a possible D gene (6 bases). Germline V gene lookup returns CDR1 DFQATT and CDR2 SNEGSKA (reference sequence). The V end lost 5 bases, the J end lost 2 bases, and 18 bases lay between the germline ends. This CDR3 region has 15 residues. CDR3 sequence (DNA): TGCAGTGCTGCAAACAGGGCACTAAGAAACTATGGCTACACCTTC. It encodes CSAANRALRNYGYTF.

By sample fraction, this clonotype is medium-sized. This beta chain turned up in a library designed for alpha chains; as an off-target read, its abundance says little. This chain connects TRBV28 to TRBJ2-3, with 10 nucleotides matching TRBD2. The germline gives CDR1 MDHEN, CDR2 SYDVKM. The CDR3 sequence is 18 residues long. The V gene end was trimmed by 3 bases and the J gene end by 0 bases; junction bases not matched to a gene: 9. CDR3 loop: CASSFLAGGAGSTDTQYF. The CDR3 region has the DNA TGTGCCAGCAGTTTTTTAGCGGGAGGTGCTGGAAGCACAGATACGCAGTATTTT. Drawing the rest from reference TRBV28 and TRBJ2-3, the complete variable domain is DVKVTQSSRYLVKRTGEKVFLECVQDMDHENMFWYRQDPGLGLRLIYFSYDVKMKEKGDIPEGYSVSREKKERFSLILESASTNQTSMYLCASSFLAGGAGSTDTQYFGPGTRLTVL.

This clonotype was detected only a few times. This beta chain lies outside the target of a library built for alpha chains; its clone size means little. The chain carries TRBV7-9 and TRBJ2-5, with TRBD1 matching over 8 bases. V shed 5 bases and J 3 bases; nucleotides not matched to a gene: 5. Per germline, CDR1 SEHNR and CDR2 FQNEAQ (reference sequence). The CDR3 loop spans 14 amino acids. The DNA of the CDR3 is TGTGCCAGCAGCAAGGACAGGGCAAAAGAGACCCAGTACTTC. It is translated as CASSKDRAKETQYF. Variable domain in full (rest from reference TRBV7-9 and TRBJ2-5): DTGVSQNPRHKITKRGQNVTFRCDPISEHNRLYWYRQTLGQGPEFLTYFQNEAQLEKSRLLSDRFSAERPKGSFSTLEIQRTEQGDSAMYLCASSKDRAKETQYFGPGTRLLVL.

To note about this clonotype: This beta chain is an off-target read within a library intended for alpha chains, so its frequency means little. The chain links TRBV6-2 or TRBV6-3 to TRBJ2-5; TRBD2 is a possible D gene (6 bases). The CDR3 totals 15 residues. Germline CDR1 and CDR2: MNHEY and SVGEGT. The V end was cut by 6 bases, the J end by 3 bases, with 17 bases between. The CDR3 reads CASSPHERVEETQYF. The CDR3, as DNA: TGTGCCAGCAGCCCACATGAGCGGGTTGAAGAGACCCAGTACTTC.

Comment on this clonotype: This beta chain appears as a stray read in a library generated for alpha chains; its size is not informative. The CDR3 DNA is TGTGCCAGCAGCCAAGGAGTAGGTGCCACTGAAGCTTTCTTT. Its translation: CASSQGVGATEAFF. The rearrangement joins TRBV3-1 to TRBJ1-1; D unresolved. Germline values: CDR1 LGHDT, CDR2 YNNKEL (reference sequence). The CDR3 is 14 residues long. Trimming pared 1 base from V and 4 bases from J, leaving 10 bases between. Supplemented by reference TRBV3-1 and TRBJ1-1, the full variable domain reads DTAVSQTPKYLVTQMGNDKSIKCEQNLGHDTMYWYKQDSKKFLKIMFSYNNKELIINETVPNRFSPKSPDKAHLNLHINSLELGDSAVYFCASSQGVGATEAFFGQGTRLTVV.

Details on this clonotype: This beta chain is an off-target read within a library intended for alpha chains, so its frequency means little. The rearrangement links TRBV29-1 to TRBJ2-1; no clear D gene. Germline values: CDR1 SQVTM, CDR2 ANQGSEA. V lost 6 bases, J lost 4 bases, and 13 bases lay in between. The CDR3 runs 13 residues. The CDR3, as DNA: TGCAGCGTCGGACCTAGGATGTACAATGAGCAGTTCTTC. Its protein is CSVGPRMYNEQFF.

Of note for this clonotype: This beta chain is off target for a library built for alpha chains, so its abundance means little. The CDR3 region has the DNA TGTGCCAGCAGTGACAGGGTAGCCCAGTACTTC. Translated, it gives CASSDRVAQYF. The gene calls are TRBV25-1 and TRBJ2-5, with a tentative D call TRBD1 (5 bases). Trimming pared 3 bases from V and 9 bases from J, leaving 8 bases between. Germline V gene sequence: CDR1 MGHDK, CDR2 SYGVNS. The CDR3 is 11 residues long.

This clonotype appeared a few times. This beta chain slipped into a library made for alpha chains as a stray read, so its size is not meaningful. This sequence joins TRBV7-3 and TRBJ2-7; 7 bases match TRBD1. The CDR3 contains 14 residues. The V gene end was trimmed by 5 bases and the J gene end by 5 bases; junction bases not matched to a gene: 9. Germline V lookup: CDR1 SGHTA, CDR2 FQGTGA. The CDR3 reads CASSTTGVSDEQYF. The CDR3 coding sequence is TGTGCCAGCAGCACCACAGGGGTTAGCGACGAGCAGTACTTC.

This clonotype occurred a few times. Because the library targeted alpha chains, this beta chain is an off-target read whose size means little. The chain couples TRBV4-3 to TRBJ2-1, with 7 bases aligning to TRBD1. The germline V gene encodes CDR1 LGHNA and CDR2 YSLEER. The CDR3 spans 15 residues. The V segment lost 0 bases and the J segment 10 bases; nucleotides outside the gene matches: 9. CDR3 sequence reads: CASSQETGQLSEQFF. The CDR3 DNA is TGCGCCAGCAGCCAAGAGACGGGACAGCTAAGCGAGCAGTTCTTC.

In regard to this clonotype: This beta chain slipped into a library made for alpha chains as a stray read, so its size is not meaningful. The V call is TRBV20-1, the J call TRBJ2-5; 13 nucleotides align to TRBD2. Germline CDR1 is DFQATT and CDR2 is SNEGSKA (reference sequence). Trimming removed 5 bases from V and 5 bases from J; junction bases left unmatched: 5. There are 14 residues in the CDR3. This CDR3 reads CSAGTSGAGETQYF. The CDR3 DNA reads as TGCAGTGCTGGGACTAGCGGGGCTGGGGAGACCCAGTACTTC.

As for this clonotype: Just one base apart from a much larger clone, this may be a read error. This beta chain came through as a stray read in a library set up for alpha chains, and its size says little. The chain employs TRBV28 and TRBJ2-7; TRBD1 matches at 8 bases. Germline CDR1 is MDHEN and CDR2 is SYDVKM. V dropped 5 bases and J dropped 5; count of bases not matched to a gene: 11. The CDR3 sequence is 15 residues long. CDR3 amino acids: CASSPRTGNFHEQYF. CDR3 coding DNA: TGTGCCAGCAGTCCTAGGACAGGGAACTTCCACGAGCAGTACTTC.

With respect to this clonotype: Because this beta chain is a stray read in a library intended to capture alpha chains, its abundance should not be given much weight. The V and J genes are TRBV4-3 and TRBJ2-4; a weak D match, TRBD2 (6 bases). This CDR3 region has 13 residues. The germline CDR1 and CDR2 sequences are LGHNA and YSLEER. Trimming removed 4 bases at V and 8 bases at J, with 12 bases between. The CDR3 protein is CASSPWGDHIQYF. DNA for the CDR3: TGCGCCAGCAGCCCTTGGGGGGATCACATTCAGTACTTC.

Notes on this clonotype: In a library made to pick up alpha chains, this beta chain is a stray read with a size that means little. The CDR3 DNA is TGCAGTGCTAGAGAGGGACTGCCCTGGAATGAGCAGTTCTTC. This gives the protein CSAREGLPWNEQFF. V usage is TRBV20-1 and J usage is TRBJ2-1; the D gene is possibly TRBD2 (6 bases). The germline V and J ends were trimmed by 0 bases and 7 bases, with 13 bases remaining between them. This CDR3 comprises 14 residues. Germline CDR1 is DFQATT and CDR2 is SNEGSKA (reference sequence).